The 10 T cell receptor beta chains below come from one sample, sequenced in a study of cytomegalovirus exposure and HLA in healthy donors. Measured with immunoSEQ multiplex PCR; TCRdb has only the in-frame clones, and not every one. The table lists 220,000 or so clones, 75% to 90% of them singletons, with roughly 6% in the top ten. Material: PBMCs. These receptors all stem from a woman younger than 35 in good health and CMV-seronegative.

V gene TRBV7-9 combines with J gene TRBJ2-7; D remains unclear. The CDR3 length is 14 residues. Looked up from germline, CDR1 is SEHNR and CDR2 is FQNEAQ (reference sequence). V lost 3 bases and J lost 6, with 15 bases in between. CDR3 residues: CASSFGLAIGEQYF. CDR3 nucleotides: TGTGCCAGCAGCTTTGGTCTCGCCATCGGCGAGCAGTACTTC.

DNA for the CDR3: TGCGCCAGCAGCTTAACCGACAGGGGCTACATTCAGTACTTC. This translates into CASSLTDRGYIQYF. The J gene is TRBJ2-4, the V gene TRBV5-1; 8 nucleotides match TRBD1. V shed 2 bases and J 8 bases; nucleotides not matched to a gene: 6. Germline V gene lookup returns CDR1 SGHRS and CDR2 YFSETQ. The CDR3 is made up of 14 amino acids.

In DNA form, the CDR3 reads TGTGCCAGCAGCCCGGACAGGGGGCGCGGAGGAATACGCTACACCTTC. It specifies CASSPDRGRGGIRYTF. This chain links TRBV5-6 with TRBJ1-2; the match to TRBD1 covers 11 bases. The CDR3 contains 16 residues. V was clipped by 4 bases and J by 9 bases; unmatched bases: 14. In germline, CDR1 is SGHDT, CDR2 YYEEEE.

This sequence joins TRBV7-2 and TRBJ2-1, with TRBD2 matching 7 bases. The ends lost 4 bases at V and 3 bases at J; junction bases unmatched: 6. The CDR3 length is 15 residues. Germline CDR1 SGHTA, CDR2 FQGNSA. CDR3 in DNA: TGTGCCAGCAGCTCCGAAGGACTAGTCTACAATGAGCAGTTCTTC. It yields the protein CASSSEGLVYNEQFF. The variable domain in full, with the rest retrieved from reference TRBV7-2 and TRBJ2-1, is GAGVSQSPSNKVTEKGKDVELRCDPISGHTALYWYRQSLGQGLEFLIYFQGNSAPDKSGLPSDRFSAERTGGSVSTLTIQRTQQEDSAVYLCASSSEGLVYNEQFFGPGTRLTVL.

This chain links TRBV4-1 with TRBJ2-7, with D possibly matching TRBD2 (6 bases). There are 13 residues in the CDR3. Trimming took off 4 bases at V and 6 bases at J, with 13 bases between the two ends. Germline loops: CDR1 MGHRA, CDR2 YSYEKL. The CDR3 region is CASSRGGGAEQYF. CDR3 nucleotide sequence: TGCGCCAGCAGCCGCGGCGGCGGGGCCGAGCAGTACTTC.

The J gene is TRBJ2-5, the V gene TRBV7-8, with 12 bases lining up with TRBD2. The closer fit of TRBJ2-7 to the DNA end suggests the J call may be wrong. The CDR3 extends over 17 amino acids. The germline gives CDR1 SGHVS, CDR2 FQNEAQ. CDR3 in DNA: TGTGCCAGCAGCTTAGGACTAGCGGGAGTTCGCTCCTACGAGCAGTACTTC. This translates into CASSLGLAGVRSYEQYF.

The chain couples TRBV7-3 to TRBJ2-1; 9 positions agree with TRBD2. Trimming cost V 3 bases and J 8 bases; bases outside gene matches: 8. Per germline, CDR1 SGHTA and CDR2 FQGTGA. This CDR3 comprises 15 residues. The DNA for the CDR3 is TGTGCCAGCAGCTTGGGACTAGCCGAATTAGATGAGCAGTTCTTC. It yields the protein CASSLGLAELDEQFF.

The table lists this clone with a count of one. The genes are TRBV29-1 and TRBJ2-7; 9 positions agree with TRBD1. The V and J ends lost 4 bases and 0 bases, in that order; junction bases with no gene match: 7. The germline gives CDR1 SQVTM, CDR2 ANQGSEA. This CDR3 is 15 amino acids long. CDR3: CSVVTGGSSSYEQYF. CDR3 nucleotide sequence: TGCAGCGTTGTCACAGGGGGCTCTAGCTCCTACGAGCAGTACTTC.

The chain employs TRBV6-1 and TRBJ1-5, with 7 nucleotides matching TRBD1. V shed 6 bases, J shed 4 bases, and the junction held 9 bases outside the gene matches. The germline V gene has CDR1 MNHNS and CDR2 SASEGT. This CDR3 has 15 amino acids. CDR3 amino acids: CASSFRGGPNQPQHF. The DNA for the CDR3 is TGTGCCAGCAGCTTCAGGGGGGGGCCTAATCAGCCCCAGCATTTT.

This chain uses TRBV6-5 with TRBJ2-3; 8 bases fit TRBD2. Germline V gene data show CDR1 as MNHEY and CDR2 as SVGAGI. The CDR3 covers 15 residues. V shed 6 bases and J 6 bases; nucleotides not matched to a gene: 11. CDR3 residues: CASSYMAGGGDTQYF. CDR3 coding DNA: TGTGCCAGCAGCTATATGGCGGGGGGAGGGGATACGCAGTATTTT.